These 15 T cell receptor beta chains originate from one sample sequenced in a study of shared clonotypes between healthy human individuals. Sequencing was performed with immunoSEQ multiplex PCR; in TCRdb, only in-frame clones are kept and a portion is missing. This table holds about 380,000 clones, 90% to 97% found once. The sample comprised memory CD8+ T cells sorted from blood. Subset denoted: CD45RO+ cells pooled with CCR7-negative TemRA cells. Receptor source: a young man in good health.

This chain joins TRBV7-2 and TRBJ2-2; 7 bases are shared with TRBD1. In germline, CDR1 is SGHTA, CDR2 FQGNSA. This CDR3 spans 16 amino acids. With V trimmed by 5 bases and J by 2 bases, 8 bases remained unmatched. The CDR3 loop reads CASSPHYRGNTGELFF. The CDR3, as DNA: TGTGCCAGCAGCCCACATTACAGGGGTAACACCGGGGAGCTGTTTTTT.

V gene TRBV15 combines with J gene TRBJ2-3, with 14 bases aligning to TRBD2. This CDR3 has 15 amino acids. Germline assignment: CDR1 LNHNV and CDR2 YYDKDF (reference sequence). The J segment lost 4 bases and the V segment lost 6 bases, leaving 3 bases of the junction unmatched. CDR3 protein: CATSSGLAGADTQYF. The CDR3 coding sequence is TGTGCCACCAGTTCGGGACTAGCGGGAGCAGATACGCAGTATTTT.

J is TRBJ2-1 and V is TRBV30, with TRBD2 matching over 7 bases. This CDR3 comprises 14 residues. Trimming took 6 bases from V and 7 from J; bases not matched to a gene: 12. The germline V gene encodes CDR1 GTSNPN and CDR2 SVGIG (reference sequence). CDR3 region: CACQLLGDYNEQFF. The CDR3 coding sequence is TGTGCCTGCCAACTCTTAGGGGACTATAATGAGCAGTTCTTC.

The rearrangement uses TRBV7-2 and TRBJ2-7; the match to TRBD1 covers 10 bases. The V gene's germline CDR1 is SGHTA and CDR2 FQGNSA. The CDR3 spans 15 residues. V trimming: 4 bases; J trimming: 0 bases; junction bases outside the gene matches: 3. CDR3 residues: CASSSRQGASYEQYF. The CDR3 nucleotides are TGTGCCAGCAGCTCCCGACAGGGGGCCTCCTACGAGCAGTACTTC.

The chain is built from TRBV6-5 and TRBJ2-2; D tentatively fits TRBD1 or TRBD2 (7 bases each). Germline-derived CDR1 and CDR2 are MNHEY and SVGAGI. The CDR3 is 16 amino acids. V shed 4 bases and J shed 2 bases, with 14 bases lying between them. The CDR3 reads CASSFGGTANTGELFF. The CDR3 coding sequence is TGTGCCAGCAGTTTCGGGGGGACAGCTAACACCGGGGAGCTGTTTTTT.

The chain combines TRBV23-1 with TRBJ2-1; 8 positions match TRBD1. TRBV23-1 is an ORF, and what it does is uncertain. The junction had 11 bases not matched to a gene; V was cut back by 3 bases and J by 1 base. The CDR3 runs to 18 residues. CDR3 in DNA: TGCGCCAGCAGTCACCTGGCCTCCAGGGGGCGGTCCTACAATGAGCAGTTCTTC. Its translation: CASSHLASRGRSYNEQFF.

The rearrangement links TRBV6-6 to TRBJ2-7, with D perhaps being TRBD1 or TRBD2 (5 bases each). Between the trimmed V and J ends, which lost 4 bases and 6 bases, there was a span of 7 bases. CDR1 is MNHNY, CDR2 SVGAGI, per germline (reference sequence). The CDR3 spans 11 residues. In nucleotides, the CDR3 is TGTGCCAGCAGTTGGGGGACCGAGCAGTACTTC. Translated, it gives CASSWGTEQYF.

DNA for the CDR3: TGTGCCAGCAGTGGATCGGACAGGGGTCAAGAGACCCAGTACTTC. This sequence encodes CASSGSDRGQETQYF. The V gene is TRBV6-4, the J gene TRBJ2-5; 9 bases align to TRBD1. Trimming took 4 bases from V and 2 from J; bases not matched to a gene: 5. Looked up from germline, CDR1 is MRHNA and CDR2 is SNTAGT. CDR3 length: 15 amino acids.

In DNA form, the CDR3 reads TGTGCCAGCAGCTTAATAGGACGGAACACTGAAGCTTTCTTT. Translating gives CASSLIGRNTEAFF. The chain employs TRBV11-2 and TRBJ1-1, with D hard to call. Germline V gene data show CDR1 as SGHAT and CDR2 as FQNNGV. The V end lost 2 bases, the J end lost 1 base, and 8 bases lay between the germline ends. This CDR3 is 14 amino acids long.

This clone was counted once. CDR3 region: CAISDPGAGDYEQYF. CDR3 DNA: TGTGCCATCAGTGATCCGGGAGCGGGGGACTACGAGCAGTACTTC. This rearrangement joins TRBV10-3 to TRBJ2-7; 8 bases align to TRBD2. This CDR3 region has 15 residues. From germline, CDR1 is ENHRY and CDR2 SYGVKD. After removal of 3 bases from V and 3 bases from J, the junction contained 7 bases not matched to a gene.

This chain links TRBV7-8 with TRBJ2-1, with no clear D. Germline V gene sequence: CDR1 SGHVS, CDR2 FQNEAQ. This CDR3 comprises 12 residues. V lost 2 bases, J lost 8 bases, and 7 bases lay in between. The CDR3 DNA sequence: TGTGCCAGCAGCTTAAAGAGGTATGAGCAGTTCTTC. Residues: CASSLKRYEQFF.

Concerning this clone itself: One junction end does not reproduce the germline sequence, and a read error may be involved. The chain uses TRBV4-1 and TRBJ2-5, with D unclear. CDR1 is MGHRA and CDR2 is YSYEKL in the germline V gene. The CDR3 has 14 residues. The CDR3 here is CASTQTPVGETQYF. DNA of the CDR3: TGCGCCAGCACCCAAACACCAGTTGGGGAGACCCAGTACTTC.

This chain joins TRBV19 and TRBJ1-2; D is unresolved. The CDR3 is 13 amino acids. Looked up from germline, CDR1 is LNHDA and CDR2 is SQIVND (reference sequence). V was cut by 3 bases and J by 2 bases, with 7 bases left in between. CDR3 coding DNA: TGTGCCAGTAGTATGCGACGGAACTATGGCTACACCTTC. Translation gives CASSMRRNYGYTF.

Details on this clone: The same CDR3 can be traced to other DNA sequences in this sample. The chain has TRBV27 and TRBJ2-1; D call uncertain. V lost 0 bases and J 5 bases, leaving 2 bases between the germline ends. The germline gives CDR1 MNHEY, CDR2 SMNVEV (reference sequence). This CDR3 comprises 12 residues. CDR3 sequence: CASSLSNNEQFF. The DNA for the CDR3 is TGTGCCAGCAGTTTATCGAACAATGAGCAGTTCTTC.

The chain has TRBV7-9 and TRBJ2-7; TRBD2 is a possible D gene (5 bases). In germline, CDR1 is SEHNR, CDR2 FQNEAQ (reference sequence). The V end lost 0 bases, the J end lost 4 bases, and 22 bases lay between the germline ends. The CDR3 loop spans 18 amino acids. The CDR3 DNA reads TGTGCCAGCAGCTTAGCGCGTTATTCGGGATCCGAGGAGTACGAGCAGTACTTC. Translated, it gives CASSLARYSGSEEYEQYF.